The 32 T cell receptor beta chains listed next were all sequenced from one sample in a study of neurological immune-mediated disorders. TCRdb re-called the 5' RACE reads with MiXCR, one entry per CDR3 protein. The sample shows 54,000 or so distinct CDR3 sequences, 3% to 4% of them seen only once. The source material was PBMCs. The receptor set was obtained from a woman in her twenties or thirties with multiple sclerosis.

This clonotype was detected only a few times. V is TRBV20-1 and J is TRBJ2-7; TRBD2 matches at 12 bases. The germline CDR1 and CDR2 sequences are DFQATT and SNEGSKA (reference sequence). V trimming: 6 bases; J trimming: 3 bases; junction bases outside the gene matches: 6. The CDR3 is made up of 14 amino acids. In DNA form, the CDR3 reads TGCAGTGCCCCTTCGGGACTAGCGGGCTACGAGCAGTACTTC. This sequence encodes CSAPSGLAGYEQYF.

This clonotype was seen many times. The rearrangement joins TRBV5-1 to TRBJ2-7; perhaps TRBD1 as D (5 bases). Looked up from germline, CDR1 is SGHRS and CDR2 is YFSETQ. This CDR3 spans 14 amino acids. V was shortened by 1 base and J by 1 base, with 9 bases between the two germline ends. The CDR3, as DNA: TGCGCCAGCAGCTTGTACAGGACGTCCTACGAGCAGTACTTC. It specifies CASSLYRTSYEQYF.

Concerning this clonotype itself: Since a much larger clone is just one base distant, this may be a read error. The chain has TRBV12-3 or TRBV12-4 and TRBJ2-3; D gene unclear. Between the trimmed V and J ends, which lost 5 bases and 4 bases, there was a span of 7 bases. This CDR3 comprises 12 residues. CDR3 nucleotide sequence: TGTGCCAGCAGTCCCAAGTCAGATACGCAGTATTTT. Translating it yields CASSPKSDTQYF.

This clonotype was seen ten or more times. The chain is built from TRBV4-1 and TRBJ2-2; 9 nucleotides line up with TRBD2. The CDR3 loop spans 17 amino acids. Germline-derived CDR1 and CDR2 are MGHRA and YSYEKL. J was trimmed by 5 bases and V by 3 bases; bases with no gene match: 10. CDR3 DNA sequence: TGCGCCAGCAGCCAGTTAGCGGGGGCCCTGAGGACCGGGGAGCTGTTTTTT. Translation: CASSQLAGALRTGELFF.

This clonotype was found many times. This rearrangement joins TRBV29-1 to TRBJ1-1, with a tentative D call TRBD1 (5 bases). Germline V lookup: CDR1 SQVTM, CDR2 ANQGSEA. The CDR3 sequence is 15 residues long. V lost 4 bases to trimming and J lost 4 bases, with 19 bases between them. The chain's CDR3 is CSVVSSGGGSTEAFF. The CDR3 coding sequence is TGCAGCGTTGTGTCCTCGGGGGGAGGGAGCACTGAAGCTTTCTTT.

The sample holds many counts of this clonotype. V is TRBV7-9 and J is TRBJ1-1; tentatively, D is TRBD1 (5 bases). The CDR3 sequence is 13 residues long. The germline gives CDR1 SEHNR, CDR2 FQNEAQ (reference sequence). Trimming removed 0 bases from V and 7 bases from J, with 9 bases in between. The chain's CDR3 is CASSLASGDEAFF. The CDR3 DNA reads TGTGCCAGCAGCTTAGCGTCGGGGGATGAAGCTTTCTTT.

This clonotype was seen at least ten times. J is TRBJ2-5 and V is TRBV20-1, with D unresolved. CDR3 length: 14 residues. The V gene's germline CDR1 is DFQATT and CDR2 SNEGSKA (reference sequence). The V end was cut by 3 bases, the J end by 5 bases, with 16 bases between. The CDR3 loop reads CSASPLVLGETQYF. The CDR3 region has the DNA TGCAGTGCTAGCCCTTTAGTATTAGGGGAGACCCAGTACTTC.

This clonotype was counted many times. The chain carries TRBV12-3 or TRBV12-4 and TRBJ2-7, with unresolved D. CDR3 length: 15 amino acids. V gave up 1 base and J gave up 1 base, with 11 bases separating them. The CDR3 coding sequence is TGTGCCAGCAGTTTAGGTGGGATTAGATCCTACGAGCAGTACTTC. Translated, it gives CASSLGGIRSYEQYF.

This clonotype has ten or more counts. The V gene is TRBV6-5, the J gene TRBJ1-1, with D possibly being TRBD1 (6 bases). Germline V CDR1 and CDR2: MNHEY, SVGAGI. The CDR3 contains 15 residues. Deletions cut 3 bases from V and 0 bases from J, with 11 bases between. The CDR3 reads CASSYQGNMNTEAFF. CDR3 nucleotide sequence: TGTGCCAGCAGTTATCAGGGGAATATGAACACTGAAGCTTTCTTT.

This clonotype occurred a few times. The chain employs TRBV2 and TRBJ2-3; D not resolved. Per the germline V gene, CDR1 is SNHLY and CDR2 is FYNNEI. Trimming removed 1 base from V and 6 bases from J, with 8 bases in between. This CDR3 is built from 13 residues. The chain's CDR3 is CASSEVEEDTQYF. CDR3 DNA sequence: TGTGCCAGCAGTGAAGTCGAAGAGGATACGCAGTATTTT.

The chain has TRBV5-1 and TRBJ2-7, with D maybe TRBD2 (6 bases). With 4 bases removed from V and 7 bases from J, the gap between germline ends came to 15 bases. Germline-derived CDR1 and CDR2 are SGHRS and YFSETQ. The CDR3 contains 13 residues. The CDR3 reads CASSPRGAGEQYF. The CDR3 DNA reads TGCGCCAGCAGCCCTAGAGGGGCGGGGGAGCAGTACTTC. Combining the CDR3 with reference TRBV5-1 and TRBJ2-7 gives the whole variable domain KAGVTQTPRYLIKTRGQQVTLSCSPISGHRSVSWYQQTPGQGLQFLFEYFSETQRNKGNFPGRFSGRQFSNSRSEMNVSTLELGDSALYLCASSPRGAGEQYFGPGTRLTVT.

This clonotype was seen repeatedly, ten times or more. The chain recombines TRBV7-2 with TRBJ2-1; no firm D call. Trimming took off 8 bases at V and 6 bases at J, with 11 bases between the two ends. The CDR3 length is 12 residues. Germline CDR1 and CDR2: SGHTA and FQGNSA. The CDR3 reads CASGWVPNEQFF. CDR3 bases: TGTGCCAGCGGATGGGTACCCAATGAGCAGTTCTTC.

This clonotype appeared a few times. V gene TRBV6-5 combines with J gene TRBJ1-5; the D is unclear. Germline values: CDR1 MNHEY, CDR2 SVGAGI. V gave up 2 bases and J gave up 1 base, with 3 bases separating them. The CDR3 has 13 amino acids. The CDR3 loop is CASSYGSNQPQHF. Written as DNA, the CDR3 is TGTGCCAGCAGTTACGGGAGCAATCAGCCCCAGCATTTT.

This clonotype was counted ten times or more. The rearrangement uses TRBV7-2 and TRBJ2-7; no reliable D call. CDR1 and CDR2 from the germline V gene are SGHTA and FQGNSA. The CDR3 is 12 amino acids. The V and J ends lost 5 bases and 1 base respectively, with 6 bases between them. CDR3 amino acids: CASSRTSYEQYF. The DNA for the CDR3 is TGTGCCAGCAGCCGTACATCCTACGAGCAGTACTTC.

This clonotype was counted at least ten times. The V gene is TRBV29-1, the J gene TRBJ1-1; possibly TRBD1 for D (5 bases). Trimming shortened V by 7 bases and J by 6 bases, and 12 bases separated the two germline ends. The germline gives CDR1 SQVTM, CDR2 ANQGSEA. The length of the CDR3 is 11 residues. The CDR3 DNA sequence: TGCAGCGCGAGGGGATATGCTGAAGCTTTCTTT. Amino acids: CSARGYAEAFF.

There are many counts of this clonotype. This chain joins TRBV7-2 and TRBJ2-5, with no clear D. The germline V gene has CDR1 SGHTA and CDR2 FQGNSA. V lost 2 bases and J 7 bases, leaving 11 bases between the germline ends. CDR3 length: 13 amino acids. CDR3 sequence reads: CASSLHGPGTQYF. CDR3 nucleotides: TGTGCCAGCAGCTTACACGGCCCGGGGACCCAGTACTTC. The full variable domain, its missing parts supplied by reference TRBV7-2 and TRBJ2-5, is GAGVSQSPSNKVTEKGKDVELRCDPISGHTALYWYRQSLGQGLEFLIYFQGNSAPDKSGLPSDRFSAERTGGSVSTLTIQRTQQEDSAVYLCASSLHGPGTQYFGPGTRLLVL.

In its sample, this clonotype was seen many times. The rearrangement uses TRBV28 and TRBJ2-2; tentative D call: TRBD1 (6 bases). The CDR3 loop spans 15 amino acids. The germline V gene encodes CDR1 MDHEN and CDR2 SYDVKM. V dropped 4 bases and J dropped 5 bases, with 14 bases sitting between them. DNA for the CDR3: TGTGCCAGCAGTTCACAGGGCCAGGGGACCGGGGAGCTGTTTTTT. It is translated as CASSSQGQGTGELFF.

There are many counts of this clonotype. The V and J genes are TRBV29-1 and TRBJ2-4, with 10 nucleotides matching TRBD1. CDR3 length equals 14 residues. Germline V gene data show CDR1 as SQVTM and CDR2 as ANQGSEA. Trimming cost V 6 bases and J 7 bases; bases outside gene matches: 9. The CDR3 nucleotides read TGCAGCGTCGAGACGGGACAGGGGAGGAACATTCAGTACTTC. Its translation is CSVETGQGRNIQYF. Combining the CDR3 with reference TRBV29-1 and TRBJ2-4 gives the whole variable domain SAVISQKPSRDICQRGTSLTIQCQVDSQVTMMFWYRQQPGQSLTLIATANQGSEATYESGFVIDKFPISRPNLTFSTLTVSNMSPEDSSIYLCSVETGQGRNIQYFGAGTRLSVL.

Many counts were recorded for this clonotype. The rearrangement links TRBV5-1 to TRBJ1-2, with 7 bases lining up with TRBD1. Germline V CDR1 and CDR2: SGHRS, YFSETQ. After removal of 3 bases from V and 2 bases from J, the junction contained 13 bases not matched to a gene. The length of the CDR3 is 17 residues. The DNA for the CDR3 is TGCGCCAGCAGCTCCTCCGGGACAGCCCGCGCCAACTATGGCTACACCTTC. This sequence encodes CASSSSGTARANYGYTF.

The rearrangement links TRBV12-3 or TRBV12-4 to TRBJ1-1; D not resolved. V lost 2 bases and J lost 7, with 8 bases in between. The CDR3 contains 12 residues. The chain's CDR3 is CASSLMGIEAFF. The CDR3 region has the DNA TGTGCCAGCAGTTTAATGGGGATTGAAGCTTTCTTT.

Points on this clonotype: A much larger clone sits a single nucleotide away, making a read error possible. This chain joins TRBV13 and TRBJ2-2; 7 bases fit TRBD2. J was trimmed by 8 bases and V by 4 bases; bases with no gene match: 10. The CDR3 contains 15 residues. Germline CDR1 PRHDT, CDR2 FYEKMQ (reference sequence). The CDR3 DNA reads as TGTGCCAGCAGCTCGTGGACTAGAGGGTGTGGGGAGCTGTTTTTT. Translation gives CASSSWTRGCGELFF.

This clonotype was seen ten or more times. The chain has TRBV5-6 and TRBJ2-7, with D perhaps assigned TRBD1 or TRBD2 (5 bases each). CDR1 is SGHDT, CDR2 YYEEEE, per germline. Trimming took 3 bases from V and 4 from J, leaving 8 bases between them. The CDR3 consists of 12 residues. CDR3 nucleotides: TGTGCCAGCAGCTCTTGGGGGTACGAGCAGTACTTC. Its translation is CASSSWGYEQYF.

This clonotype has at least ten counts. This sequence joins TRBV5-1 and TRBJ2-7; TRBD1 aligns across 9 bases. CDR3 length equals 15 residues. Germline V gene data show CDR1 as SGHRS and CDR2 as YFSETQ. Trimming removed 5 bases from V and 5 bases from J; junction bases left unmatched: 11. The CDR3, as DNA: TGCGCCAGCAGTTGGAGGGGACAGGGTCCTGACGAGCAGTACTTC. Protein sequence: CASSWRGQGPDEQYF.

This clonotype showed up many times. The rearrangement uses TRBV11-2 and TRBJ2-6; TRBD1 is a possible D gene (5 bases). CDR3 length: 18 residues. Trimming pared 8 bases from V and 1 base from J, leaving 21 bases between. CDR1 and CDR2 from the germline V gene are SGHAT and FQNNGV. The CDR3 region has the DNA TGTGCCAGCTGGACCCCCAGGGCTGAGAAATCTGGGGCCAACGTCCTGACTTTC. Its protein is CASWTPRAEKSGANVLTF.

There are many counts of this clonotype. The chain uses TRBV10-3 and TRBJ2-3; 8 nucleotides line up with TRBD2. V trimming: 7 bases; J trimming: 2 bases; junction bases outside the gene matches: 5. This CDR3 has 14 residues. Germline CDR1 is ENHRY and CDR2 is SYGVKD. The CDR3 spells CAIMGLGNTDTQYF. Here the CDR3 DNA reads TGTGCCATCATGGGACTAGGCAACACAGATACGCAGTATTTT.

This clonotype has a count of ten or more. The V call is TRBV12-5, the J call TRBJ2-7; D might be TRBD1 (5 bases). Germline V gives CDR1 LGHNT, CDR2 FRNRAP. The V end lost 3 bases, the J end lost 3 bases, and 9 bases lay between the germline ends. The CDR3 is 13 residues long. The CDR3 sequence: CASGLFDSYEQYF. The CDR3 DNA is TGTGCTAGTGGTTTATTCGACAGCTACGAGCAGTACTTC.

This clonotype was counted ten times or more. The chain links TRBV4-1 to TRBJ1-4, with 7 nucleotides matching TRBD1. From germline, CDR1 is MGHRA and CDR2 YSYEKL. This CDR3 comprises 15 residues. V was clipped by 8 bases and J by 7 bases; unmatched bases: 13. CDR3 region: CASARQQGQSEKLFF. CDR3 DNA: TGCGCCAGCGCTAGACAACAGGGACAGTCTGAAAAACTGTTTTTT.

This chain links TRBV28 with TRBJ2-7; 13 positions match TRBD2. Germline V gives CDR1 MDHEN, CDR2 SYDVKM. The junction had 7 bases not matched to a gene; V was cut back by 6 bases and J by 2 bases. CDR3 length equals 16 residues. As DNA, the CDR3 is TGTGCCAGCAGCCGGACTAGCGGGAGAAGGACCTACGAGCAGTACTTC. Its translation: CASSRTSGRRTYEQYF.

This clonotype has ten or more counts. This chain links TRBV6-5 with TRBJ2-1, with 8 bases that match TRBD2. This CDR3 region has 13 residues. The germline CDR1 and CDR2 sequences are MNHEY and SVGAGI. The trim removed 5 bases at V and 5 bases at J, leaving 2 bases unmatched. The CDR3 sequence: CASSIAGNNEQFF. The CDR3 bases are TGTGCCAGCAGTATAGCGGGGAACAATGAGCAGTTCTTC.

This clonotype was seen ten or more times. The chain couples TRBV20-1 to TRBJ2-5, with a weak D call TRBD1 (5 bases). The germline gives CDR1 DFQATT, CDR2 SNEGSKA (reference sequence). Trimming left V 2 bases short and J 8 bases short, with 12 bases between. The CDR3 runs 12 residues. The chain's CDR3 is CSARFRVHTQYF. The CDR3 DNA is TGCAGTGCTAGATTCAGGGTTCATACCCAGTACTTC.

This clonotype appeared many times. CDR3 nucleotides: TGTGCCAGCAGCTTAGGGCGGACGATGAACACTGAAGCTTTCTTT. Translation gives CASSLGRTMNTEAFF. The J gene is TRBJ1-1, the V gene TRBV7-9; D gene ambiguous. Germline loops: CDR1 SEHNR, CDR2 FQNEAQ (reference sequence). The CDR3 loop spans 15 amino acids. Trimming pared 1 base from V and 0 bases from J, leaving 9 bases between.

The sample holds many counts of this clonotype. CDR3 residues: CASSQGPAGTEAFF. The CDR3, as DNA: TGTGCCAGCAGCCAAGGTCCGGCGGGCACTGAAGCTTTCTTT. The V and J genes are TRBV4-2 and TRBJ1-1; D not certain. The CDR3 runs 14 residues. The germline V gene has CDR1 LGHNA and CDR2 YNFKEQ. V dropped 1 base and J dropped 4 bases, with 10 bases sitting between them.